The 23 T cell receptor beta chains in this list originate from one sample, sequenced in a study of T cells after posttransplantation cyclophosphamide. Here immunoSEQ multiplex PCR was the method, and the copy in TCRdb shows in-frame clones only, minus some. The sample shows over 25,000 clones, none of them appearing just once. What was sequenced was PBMCs. These receptors originate from a woman aged 55-69 years in good health, CMV-negative, and a related stem cell transplant donor.

Many counts were recorded for this clone. J is TRBJ2-6 and V is TRBV5-4; D remains unclear. CDR1 SGHNT and CDR2 YYREEE come from the germline V gene (reference sequence). CDR3 length: 15 amino acids. Trimming left V 2 bases short and J 0 bases short, with 6 bases between. The CDR3 nucleotides are TGTGCCAGCAGCTTCGGGTCCTCTGGGGCCAACGTCCTGACTTTC. Translation: CASSFGSSGANVLTF.

The gene calls are TRBV28 and TRBJ2-5; the D gene is possibly TRBD2 (6 bases). This CDR3 comprises 15 residues. Germline-derived CDR1 and CDR2 are MDHEN and SYDVKM. Trimming left V 4 bases short and J 3 bases short, with 15 bases between. The CDR3 DNA reads as TGTGCCAGCAGTTACTCCGGGGGAGGTGAAGAGACCCAGTACTTC. Protein sequence: CASSYSGGGEETQYF.

This clone was picked up many times. The chain's CDR3 is CASSAFAGGRDTQYF. DNA for the CDR3: TGTGCCAGCAGTGCCTTTGCGGGGGGTAGGGATACGCAGTATTTT. The rearrangement uses TRBV2 and TRBJ2-3; TRBD2 matches 8 bases. This CDR3 comprises 15 residues. V shed 4 bases and J 6 bases; nucleotides not matched to a gene: 9. Germline V gives CDR1 SNHLY, CDR2 FYNNEI.

At least ten counts were recorded for this clone. The chain is built from TRBV6-5 and TRBJ1-1; a weak D match, TRBD1 (6 bases). Germline CDR1 MNHEY, CDR2 SVGAGI. The V and J ends lost 6 bases and 4 bases respectively, with 15 bases between them. The CDR3 runs 14 residues. As DNA, the CDR3 is TGTGCCAGCAGACAGGTGGGGGCGGGCACTGAAGCTTTCTTT. Its protein product is CASRQVGAGTEAFF.

The sample holds a few counts of this clone. V usage is TRBV7-2 and J usage is TRBJ2-4; possible D gene TRBD2, 6 bases. Germline V lookup: CDR1 SGHTA, CDR2 FQGNSA. This CDR3 is built from 16 residues. V lost 4 bases, J lost 1 base, and 14 bases lay in between. The CDR3 nucleotides read TGTGCCAGCAGCTCGGTCGGGGGTGCGGCCAAAAACATTCAGTACTTC. It yields the protein CASSSVGGAAKNIQYF.

The table lists this clone with many counts. The chain carries TRBV12-3 or TRBV12-4 and TRBJ1-3; 9 nucleotides align to TRBD1. The trim removed 5 bases at V and 4 bases at J, leaving 9 bases unmatched. The CDR3 is 16 amino acids. The CDR3: CASSLGDRAGGNTIYF. In DNA form, the CDR3 reads TGTGCCAGCAGTCTCGGGGACAGGGCAGGGGGAAACACCATATATTTT.

This clone has ten or more counts. V usage is TRBV5-1 and J usage is TRBJ2-5; the D gene could be TRBD1 or TRBD2 (5 bases each). The V gene's germline CDR1 is SGHRS and CDR2 YFSETQ. Trimming took 6 bases from V and 0 from J, leaving 9 bases between them. This CDR3 comprises 13 residues. The CDR3 DNA sequence: TGCGCCAGCAATGAGGGGAACCAAGAGACCCAGTACTTC. It codes for CASNEGNQETQYF.

This clone was seen repeatedly, ten times or more. The V gene is TRBV27, the J gene TRBJ2-1; 14 bases fit TRBD2. The trim removed 5 bases at V and 5 bases at J, leaving 8 bases unmatched. The germline V gene encodes CDR1 MNHEY and CDR2 SMNVEV (reference sequence). This CDR3 is 17 amino acids long. The CDR3 region is CASSQRTSGRLHNEQFF. CDR3 DNA: TGTGCCAGCAGTCAACGGACTAGCGGGAGGTTACACAATGAGCAGTTCTTC.

This clone was seen repeatedly, ten times or more. The chain is built from TRBV19 and TRBJ1-3; 9 bases fit TRBD1. CDR3 length: 14 amino acids. Germline-derived CDR1 and CDR2 are LNHDA and SQIVND (reference sequence). J was trimmed by 8 bases and V by 5 bases; bases with no gene match: 7. The CDR3 nucleotides are TGTGCCAGTAGTTCACAGGGGGCAAGCGACACCATATATTTT. Translating gives CASSSQGASDTIYF.

This clone was recorded many times. The chain couples TRBV11-2 to TRBJ2-7, with a possible D match to TRBD2 (6 bases). Trimming shortened V by 8 bases and J by 2 bases, and 16 bases separated the two germline ends. Per germline, CDR1 SGHAT and CDR2 FQNNGV. This CDR3 contains 14 residues. The CDR3 protein is CASGGDPGTYEQYF. DNA of the CDR3: TGTGCCAGCGGCGGGGATCCGGGAACCTACGAGCAGTACTTC.

There are a few counts of this clone. The J gene is TRBJ2-5, the V gene TRBV5-6; D might be TRBD2 (6 bases). The CDR3 totals 13 residues. Trimming shortened V by 4 bases and J by 2 bases, and 9 bases separated the two germline ends. Germline values: CDR1 SGHDT, CDR2 YYEEEE. As DNA, the CDR3 is TGTGCCAGCAGCGGGGGGAGGCAAGAGACCCAGTACTTC. Amino acids: CASSGGRQETQYF.

Ten or more counts support this clone. The chain is built from TRBV2 and TRBJ2-5; 12 nucleotides align to TRBD1. Germline trimming cut 6 bases from V and 5 bases from J; bases unmatched to any gene: 16. The CDR3 runs 18 residues. Germline CDR1 and CDR2: SNHLY and FYNNEI. The CDR3, as DNA: TGTGCCAGCAGACCAGGGGGGACAGGGGGCCTCTTTCGGGAGACCCAGTACTTC. This gives the protein CASRPGGTGGLFRETQYF.

This clone was seen many times. The rearrangement joins TRBV12-3 or TRBV12-4 to TRBJ1-1, with D possibly matching TRBD1 (5 bases). Trimming cost V 5 bases and J 0 bases, with 13 bases left between them. CDR3 length: 15 amino acids. CDR3 coding DNA: TGTGCCAGCAGTGAGGGGTTCGGGATGAACACTGAAGCTTTCTTT. Translated: CASSEGFGMNTEAFF.

This clone was counted many times. The chain links TRBV5-4 to TRBJ1-3, with 8 bases fitting TRBD1. Germline V lookup: CDR1 SGHNT, CDR2 YYREEE (reference sequence). After removal of 4 bases from V and 4 bases from J, the junction contained 7 bases not matched to a gene. The CDR3 loop spans 15 amino acids. The CDR3 region is CASSDRGNAGNTIYF. The CDR3 bases are TGTGCCAGCAGCGACAGGGGTAACGCGGGAAACACCATATATTTT. The whole variable domain, remainder taken from reference TRBV5-4 and TRBJ1-3, is ETGVTQSPTHLIKTRGQQVTLRCSSQSGHNTVSWYQQALGQGPQFIFQYYREEENGRGNFPPRFSGLQFPNYSSELNVNALELDDSALYLCASSDRGNAGNTIYFGEGSWLTVV.

The sample holds a few counts of this clone. The chain has TRBV30 and TRBJ2-7; the D is unclear. The germline V and J ends were trimmed by 0 bases and 2 bases, with 8 bases remaining between them. Germline values: CDR1 GTSNPN, CDR2 SVGIG (reference sequence). The CDR3 has 13 residues. The CDR3, as DNA: TGTGCCTGGAGTGTACTACAACCCTACGAGCAGTACTTC. Translation gives CAWSVLQPYEQYF.

The chain carries TRBV9 and TRBJ1-5, with D perhaps TRBD1 (5 bases). This CDR3 is built from 16 residues. Germline CDR1 reads SGDLS; CDR2 reads YYNGEE. Trimming stripped 0 bases from V and 3 bases from J, with 13 bases between. The CDR3 DNA reads as TGTGCCAGCAGCGTAGGGGGGGACGGACACAATCAGCCCCAGCATTTT. This gives the protein CASSVGGDGHNQPQHF.

Many counts were recorded for this clone. The J gene is TRBJ1-5, the V gene TRBV10-3, with D unresolved. Germline CDR1 ENHRY, CDR2 SYGVKD. The CDR3 runs to 14 residues. V was trimmed by 7 bases and J by 0 bases, leaving 10 bases between them. CDR3 amino acids: CAIKSGSSNQPQHF. As DNA, the CDR3 is TGTGCCATCAAAAGCGGCAGTAGCAATCAGCCCCAGCATTTT.

At least ten counts were recorded for this clone. The chain couples TRBV19 to TRBJ1-3; a possible D gene is TRBD1 (5 bases). Deletions cut 6 bases from V and 0 bases from J, with 18 bases between. The CDR3 is 17 amino acids. Germline V gene data show CDR1 as LNHDA and CDR2 as SQIVND (reference sequence). Here the CDR3 reads CASRSETAKSSGNTIYF. Here the CDR3 DNA reads TGTGCCAGTAGGAGCGAGACAGCGAAGAGCTCTGGAAACACCATATATTTT.

This clone has at least ten counts. The rearrangement links TRBV27 to TRBJ1-1; possibly TRBD1 for D (6 bases). The CDR3 has 14 amino acids. V was clipped by 6 bases and J by 1 base, with 12 bases between them. In germline, CDR1 is MNHEY, CDR2 SMNVEV (reference sequence). DNA for the CDR3: TGTGCCAGCAGGACGGGGGGACAGAACACTGAAGCTTTCTTT. This gives the protein CASRTGGQNTEAFF.

This clone turned up a few times. The rearrangement joins TRBV10-3 to TRBJ1-2, with TRBD1 matching over 8 bases. J was trimmed by 7 bases and V by 6 bases; bases with no gene match: 7. The CDR3 totals 13 residues. Germline V gene sequence: CDR1 ENHRY, CDR2 SYGVKD. Here the CDR3 DNA reads TGTGCCATCAGCAAACAGGGGGACAGTGGCTACACCTTC. Amino acid sequence: CAISKQGDSGYTF.

The CDR3 reads CASSPGTLGNTIYF. In DNA form, the CDR3 reads TGTGCCAGCAGCCCAGGGACACTGGGAAACACCATATATTTT. The chain links TRBV9 to TRBJ1-3; D is perhaps TRBD1 (6 bases). CDR1 SGDLS and CDR2 YYNGEE come from the germline V gene. V shed 4 bases and J shed 4 bases, with 12 bases lying between them. The CDR3 extends over 14 amino acids.

This clone was detected only a few times. CDR3 sequence: CASSSLRGTGLTGELFF. CDR3 sequence (DNA): TGTGCCAGCAGCTCGCTAAGAGGGACAGGGTTAACCGGGGAGCTGTTTTTT. This chain links TRBV7-9 with TRBJ2-2, with 9 bases aligning to TRBD1. Germline loops: CDR1 SEHNR, CDR2 FQNEAQ (reference sequence). Losses at the gene ends were 4 bases for V and 5 bases for J; bases not matched to a gene: 11. CDR3 length equals 17 residues.

In this sample, this clone turned up many times. The chain uses TRBV5-5 and TRBJ2-3, with 10 positions matching TRBD2. The ends lost 1 base at V and 2 bases at J; junction bases unmatched: 1. Germline assignment: CDR1 SGHKS and CDR2 YYEKEE (reference sequence). The CDR3 totals 15 residues. DNA of the CDR3: TGTGCCAGCAGCTTGACTAGCGGGGTCACAGATACGCAGTATTTT. Protein product: CASSLTSGVTDTQYF.